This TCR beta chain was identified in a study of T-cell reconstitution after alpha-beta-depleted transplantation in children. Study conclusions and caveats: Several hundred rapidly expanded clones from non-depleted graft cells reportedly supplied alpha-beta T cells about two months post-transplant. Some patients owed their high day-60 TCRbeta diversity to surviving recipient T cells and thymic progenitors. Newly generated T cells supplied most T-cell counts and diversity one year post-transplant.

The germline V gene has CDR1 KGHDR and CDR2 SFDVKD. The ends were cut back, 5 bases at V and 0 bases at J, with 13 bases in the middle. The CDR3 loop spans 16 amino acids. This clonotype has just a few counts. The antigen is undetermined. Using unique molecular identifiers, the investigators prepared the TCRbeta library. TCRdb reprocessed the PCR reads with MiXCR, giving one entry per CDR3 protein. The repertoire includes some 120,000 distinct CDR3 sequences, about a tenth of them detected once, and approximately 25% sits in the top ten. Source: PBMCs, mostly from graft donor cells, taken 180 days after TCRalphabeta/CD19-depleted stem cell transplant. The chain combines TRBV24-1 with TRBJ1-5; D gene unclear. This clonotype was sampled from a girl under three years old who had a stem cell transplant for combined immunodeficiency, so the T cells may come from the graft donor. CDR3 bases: TGTGCCACCAGTGGGCGTGACGGCAATAGCAATCAGCCCCAGCATTTT. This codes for CATSGRDGNSNQPQHF.